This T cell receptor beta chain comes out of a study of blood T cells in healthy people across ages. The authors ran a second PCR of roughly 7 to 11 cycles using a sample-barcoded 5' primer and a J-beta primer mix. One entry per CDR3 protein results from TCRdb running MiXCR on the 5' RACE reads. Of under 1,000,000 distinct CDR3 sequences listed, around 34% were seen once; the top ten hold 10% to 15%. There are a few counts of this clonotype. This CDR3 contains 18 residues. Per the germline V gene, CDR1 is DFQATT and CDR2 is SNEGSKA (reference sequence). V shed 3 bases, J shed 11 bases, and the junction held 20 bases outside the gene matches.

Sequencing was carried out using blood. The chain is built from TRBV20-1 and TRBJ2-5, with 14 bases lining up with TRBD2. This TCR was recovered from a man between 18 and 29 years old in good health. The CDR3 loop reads CSARIGLAGGKRYNEQYF. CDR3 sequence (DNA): TGCAGTGCTAGGATAGGACTAGCGGGGGGCAAAAGGTACAATGAGCAGTACTTC.